This T cell receptor (beta chain) was profiled in a study of T-cell memory formation after mild COVID-19. Study-level results: Nothing showed for sure that second-wave clones peaking on day 37 were SARS-CoV-2 specific.

TCRdb processed the 5' RACE reads anew with MiXCR; each CDR3 protein has one entry. This sample yields more than 250,000 distinct CDR3 sequences, of which roughly 15% are seen a single time; roughly 20% belongs to the top ten. On this clonotype: Its antigen is still unknown.

Germline V CDR1 and CDR2: LGHNA, YSLEER. V dropped 0 bases and J dropped 5 bases, with 7 bases sitting between them. This CDR3 has 13 residues. The chain carries TRBV4-3 and TRBJ2-5; D remains unclear. The clonotype was recovered from a man younger than 35 who had mild COVID-19 (a few samples of this study predate the infection). Cell type and time point are not known. Sequencing input: PBMCs or a T cell subset sorted from them (not recorded which). CDR3 nucleotides: TGCGCCAGCAGCCAAGATATATGGGAGACCCAGTACTTC. Amino acid sequence: CASSQDIWETQYF.